This entry is about one T cell receptor beta chain. Its target is not known. With 60 Vbeta and 13 Jbeta primers, the PCR was carried out. The table came from immunoSEQ multiplex PCR; TCRdb's copy has only in-frame clones and leaves some out. The sample lists roughly 160,000 clones, roughly 80% occurring once. The V and J ends lost 5 bases and 5 bases respectively, with 16 bases between them. This CDR3 spans 15 amino acids. Germline assignment: CDR1 SGHTA and CDR2 FQGNSA. The data derive from a study of cytomegalovirus exposure and HLA in healthy donors. General study points: As a later analysis revealed, the rate of TCR association differed by HLA locus, with DRB1 most and HLA-C fewest. It was confirmed in vitro that a few of the CMV-associated chains were specific for CMV antigens. A prior analysis recorded that most TCR beta V segments were productive about 90% or about 30% of the time. Accurate prediction of HLA-A and HLA-B alleles (for most subjects) was reportedly achieved from TCR beta sequences.

V and J are TRBV7-2 and TRBJ2-1, with D maybe TRBD1 (7 bases). Sequencing input: PBMCs. This receptor was obtained from a woman aged 40 to 50 in good health and CMV-seropositive. CDR3 protein: CASSPRGGTDNEQFF. The CDR3 nucleotides read TGTGCCAGCAGCCCTAGGGGCGGGACAGACAATGAGCAGTTCTTC. Together with reference TRBV7-2 and TRBJ2-1, the CDR3 gives the full variable domain: GAGVSQSPSNKVTEKGKDVELRCDPISGHTALYWYRQSLGQGLEFLIYFQGNSAPDKSGLPSDRFSAERTGGSVSTLTIQRTQQEDSAVYLCASSPRGGTDNEQFFGPGTRLTVL.